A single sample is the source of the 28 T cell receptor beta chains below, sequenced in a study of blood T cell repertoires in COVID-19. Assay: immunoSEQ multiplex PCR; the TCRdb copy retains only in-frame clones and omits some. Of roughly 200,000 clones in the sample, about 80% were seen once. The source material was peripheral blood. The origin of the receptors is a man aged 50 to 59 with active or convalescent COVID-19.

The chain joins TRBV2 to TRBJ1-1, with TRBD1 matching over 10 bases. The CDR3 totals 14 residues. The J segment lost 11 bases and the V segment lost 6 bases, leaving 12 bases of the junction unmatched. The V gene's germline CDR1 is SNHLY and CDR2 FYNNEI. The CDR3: CASRPGTGVSWAFF. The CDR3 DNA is TGTGCCAGCAGACCCGGGACAGGGGTTTCGTGGGCTTTCTTT.

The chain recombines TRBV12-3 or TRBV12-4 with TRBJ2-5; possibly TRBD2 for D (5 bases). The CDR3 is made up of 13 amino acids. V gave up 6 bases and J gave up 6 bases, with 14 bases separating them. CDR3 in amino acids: CASSRLRAQTQYF. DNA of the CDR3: TGTGCCAGCAGCAGACTACGGGCCCAGACCCAGTACTTC.

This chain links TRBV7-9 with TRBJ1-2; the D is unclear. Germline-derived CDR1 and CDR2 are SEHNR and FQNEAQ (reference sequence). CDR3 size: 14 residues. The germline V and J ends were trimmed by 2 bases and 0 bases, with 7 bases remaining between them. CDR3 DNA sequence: TGTGCCAGCAGCTTAACCAGGTCTAACTATGGCTACACCTTC. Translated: CASSLTRSNYGYTF.

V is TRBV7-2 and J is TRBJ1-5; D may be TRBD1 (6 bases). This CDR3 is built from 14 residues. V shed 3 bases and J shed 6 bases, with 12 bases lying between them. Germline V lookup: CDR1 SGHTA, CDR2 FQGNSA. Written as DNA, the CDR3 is TGTGCCAGCAGCTTGAGGCAGGGGAGTCAGCCCCAGCATTTT. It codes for CASSLRQGSQPQHF.

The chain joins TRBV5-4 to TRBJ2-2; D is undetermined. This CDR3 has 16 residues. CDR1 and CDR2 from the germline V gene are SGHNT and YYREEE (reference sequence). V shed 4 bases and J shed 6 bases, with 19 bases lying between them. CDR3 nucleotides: TGTGCCAGCAGCGCGGTTTTGTCTGGTGGCCCCGGGGAGCTGTTTTTT. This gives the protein CASSAVLSGGPGELFF.

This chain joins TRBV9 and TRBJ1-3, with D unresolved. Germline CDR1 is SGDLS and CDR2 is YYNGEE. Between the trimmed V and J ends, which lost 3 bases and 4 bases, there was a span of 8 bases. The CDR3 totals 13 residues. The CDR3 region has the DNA TGTGCCAGCAGCGCAGTCCCGGGAAACACCATATATTTT. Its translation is CASSAVPGNTIYF. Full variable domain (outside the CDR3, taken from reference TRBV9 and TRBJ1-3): DSGVTQTPKHLITATGQRVTLRCSPRSGDLSVYWYQQSLDQGLQFLIQYYNGEERAKGNILERFSAQQFPDLHSELNLSSLELGDSALYFCASSAVPGNTIYFGEGSWLTVV.

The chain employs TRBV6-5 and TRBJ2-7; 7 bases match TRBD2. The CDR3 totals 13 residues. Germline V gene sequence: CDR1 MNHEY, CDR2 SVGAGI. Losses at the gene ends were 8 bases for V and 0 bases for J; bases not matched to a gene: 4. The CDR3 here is CASGRESSYEQYF. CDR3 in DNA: TGTGCCAGCGGGAGGGAGAGCTCCTACGAGCAGTACTTC.

The CDR3 coding sequence is TGTGCCAGCAGCTTTCCAGCGGGGGGCTCCGGCTACAATGAGCAGTTCTTC. This codes for CASSFPAGGSGYNEQFF. This chain uses TRBV7-6 with TRBJ2-1; TRBD2 matches at 9 bases. The CDR3 contains 17 residues. Germline V gene lookup returns CDR1 SGHVS and CDR2 FNYEAQ. V gave up 3 bases and J gave up 3 bases; unmatched junction bases: 9. Drawing the rest from reference TRBV7-6 and TRBJ2-1, the complete variable domain is GAGVSQSPRYKVTKRGQDVALRCDPISGHVSLYWYRQALGQGPEFLTYFNYEAQQDKSGLPNDRFSAERPEGSISTLTIQRTEQRDSAMYRCASSFPAGGSGYNEQFFGPGTRLTVL.

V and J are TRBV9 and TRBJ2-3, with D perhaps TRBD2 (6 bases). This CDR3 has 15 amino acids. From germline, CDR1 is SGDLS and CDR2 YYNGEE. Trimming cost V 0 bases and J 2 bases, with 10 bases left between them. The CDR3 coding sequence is TGTGCCAGCAGCGTAGTGGGACTGCTCACAGATACGCAGTATTTT. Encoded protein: CASSVVGLLTDTQYF.

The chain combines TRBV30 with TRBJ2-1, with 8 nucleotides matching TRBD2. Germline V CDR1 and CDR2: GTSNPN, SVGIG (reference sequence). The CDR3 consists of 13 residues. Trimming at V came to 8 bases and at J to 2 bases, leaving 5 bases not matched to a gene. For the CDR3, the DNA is TGTGCCCGTAGCGGGGCCACCTACAATGAGCAGTTCTTC. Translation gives CARSGATYNEQFF.

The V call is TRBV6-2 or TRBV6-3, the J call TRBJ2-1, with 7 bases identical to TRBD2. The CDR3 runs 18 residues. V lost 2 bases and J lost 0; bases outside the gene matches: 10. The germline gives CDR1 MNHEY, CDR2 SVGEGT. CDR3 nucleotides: TGTGCCAGCAGTTACCATCCCTCGCGGGGGAGCTCCTACAATGAGCAGTTCTTC. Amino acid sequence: CASSYHPSRGSSYNEQFF.

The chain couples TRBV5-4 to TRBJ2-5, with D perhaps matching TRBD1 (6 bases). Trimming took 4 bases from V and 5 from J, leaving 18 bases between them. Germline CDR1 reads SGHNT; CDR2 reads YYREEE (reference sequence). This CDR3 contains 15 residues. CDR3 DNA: TGTGCCAGCAGCCAAGGGGACACAGGGTCGGAGACCCAGTACTTC. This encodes CASSQGDTGSETQYF.

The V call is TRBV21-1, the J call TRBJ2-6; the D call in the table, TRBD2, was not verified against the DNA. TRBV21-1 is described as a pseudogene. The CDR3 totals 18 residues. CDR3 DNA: TGTGCCAGCAGCAAAGTGGCGGGGGCGTGTTCTGGGGCCAACGTCCTGACTTTC. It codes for CASSKVAGACSGANVLTF.

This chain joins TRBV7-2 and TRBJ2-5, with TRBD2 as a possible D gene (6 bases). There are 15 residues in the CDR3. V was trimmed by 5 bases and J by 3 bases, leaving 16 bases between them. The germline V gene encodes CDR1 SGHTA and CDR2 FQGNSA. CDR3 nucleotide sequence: TGTGCCAGCAGCCCGCGGGGCGGGGTTGAAGAGACCCAGTACTTC. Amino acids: CASSPRGGVEETQYF. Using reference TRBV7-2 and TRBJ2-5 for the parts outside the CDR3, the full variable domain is GAGVSQSPSNKVTEKGKDVELRCDPISGHTALYWYRQSLGQGLEFLIYFQGNSAPDKSGLPSDRFSAERTGGSVSTLTIQRTQQEDSAVYLCASSPRGGVEETQYFGPGTRLLVL.

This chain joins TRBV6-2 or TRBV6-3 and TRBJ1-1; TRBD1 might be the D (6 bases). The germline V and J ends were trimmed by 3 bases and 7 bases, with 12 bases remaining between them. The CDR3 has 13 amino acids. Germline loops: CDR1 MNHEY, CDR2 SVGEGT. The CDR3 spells CASSYYVQGEAFF. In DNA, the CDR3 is TGTGCCAGCAGTTATTACGTACAGGGTGAAGCTTTCTTT.

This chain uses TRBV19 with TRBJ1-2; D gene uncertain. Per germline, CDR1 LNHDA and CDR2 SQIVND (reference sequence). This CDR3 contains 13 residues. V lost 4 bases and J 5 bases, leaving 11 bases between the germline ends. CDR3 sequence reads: CASSSQAFYGYTF. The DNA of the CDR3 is TGTGCCAGTAGTAGCCAGGCTTTTTATGGCTACACCTTC.

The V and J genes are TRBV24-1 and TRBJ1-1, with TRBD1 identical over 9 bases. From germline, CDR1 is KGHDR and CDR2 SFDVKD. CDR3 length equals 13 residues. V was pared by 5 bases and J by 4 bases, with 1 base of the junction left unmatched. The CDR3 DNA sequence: TGTGCCACCAGTGCGACAGGGGGCACTGAAGCTTTCTTT. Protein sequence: CATSATGGTEAFF.

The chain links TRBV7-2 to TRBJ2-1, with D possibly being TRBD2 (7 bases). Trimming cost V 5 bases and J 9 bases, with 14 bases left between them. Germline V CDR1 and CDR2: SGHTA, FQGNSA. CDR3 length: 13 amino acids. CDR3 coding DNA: TGTGCCAGCAGCCTAGGGGGGGGTTTTGAGCAGTTCTTC. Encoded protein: CASSLGGGFEQFF.

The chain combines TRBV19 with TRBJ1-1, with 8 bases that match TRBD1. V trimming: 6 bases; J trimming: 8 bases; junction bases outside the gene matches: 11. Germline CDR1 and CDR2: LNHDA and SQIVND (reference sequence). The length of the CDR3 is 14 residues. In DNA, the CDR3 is TGTGCCAGTAGCACGGCCCAGGGGGCTGGCGAAGCTTTCTTT. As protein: CASSTAQGAGEAFF.

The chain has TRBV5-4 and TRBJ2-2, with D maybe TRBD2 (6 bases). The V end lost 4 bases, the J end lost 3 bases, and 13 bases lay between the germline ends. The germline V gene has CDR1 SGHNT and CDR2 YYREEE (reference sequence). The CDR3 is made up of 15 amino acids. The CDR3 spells CASSIGTFYTGELFF. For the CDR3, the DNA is TGTGCCAGCAGCATCGGGACTTTTTACACCGGGGAGCTGTTTTTT.

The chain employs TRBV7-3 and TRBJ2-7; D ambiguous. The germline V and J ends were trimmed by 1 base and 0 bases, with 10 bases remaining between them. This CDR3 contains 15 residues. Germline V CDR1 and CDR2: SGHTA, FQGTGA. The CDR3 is CASSLSGTASYEQYF. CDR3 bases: TGTGCCAGCAGCTTAAGTGGTACAGCCTCCTACGAGCAGTACTTC. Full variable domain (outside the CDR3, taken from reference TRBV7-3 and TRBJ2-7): GAGVSQTPSNKVTEKGKYVELRCDPISGHTALYWYRQSLGQGPEFLIYFQGTGAADDSGLPNDRFFAVRPEGSVSTLKIQRTERGDSAVYLCASSLSGTASYEQYFGPGTRLTVT.

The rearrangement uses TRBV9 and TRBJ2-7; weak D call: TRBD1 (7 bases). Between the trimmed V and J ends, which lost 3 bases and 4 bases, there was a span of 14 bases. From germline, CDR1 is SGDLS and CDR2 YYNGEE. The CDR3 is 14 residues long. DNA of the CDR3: TGTGCCAGCAGCGGCCAGGGGGGACCTTACGAGCAGTACTTC. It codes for CASSGQGGPYEQYF.

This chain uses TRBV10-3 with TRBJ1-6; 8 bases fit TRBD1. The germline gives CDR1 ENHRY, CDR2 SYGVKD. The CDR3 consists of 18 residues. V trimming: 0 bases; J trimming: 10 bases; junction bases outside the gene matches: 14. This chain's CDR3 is CAISESATDRVKESPLHF. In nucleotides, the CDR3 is TGTGCCATCAGTGAGTCGGCCACGGACAGGGTGAAGGAATCACCCCTCCACTTT.

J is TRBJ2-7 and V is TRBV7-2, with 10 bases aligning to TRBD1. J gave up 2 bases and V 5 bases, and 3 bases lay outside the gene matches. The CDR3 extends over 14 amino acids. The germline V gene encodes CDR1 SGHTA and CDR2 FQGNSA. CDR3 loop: CASSPGTGAYEQYF. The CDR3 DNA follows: TGTGCCAGCAGCCCCGGGACAGGGGCCTACGAGCAGTACTTC.

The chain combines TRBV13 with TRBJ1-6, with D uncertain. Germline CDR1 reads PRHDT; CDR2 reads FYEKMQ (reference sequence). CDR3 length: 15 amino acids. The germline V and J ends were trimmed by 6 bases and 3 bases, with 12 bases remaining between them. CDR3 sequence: CASSYRELYNSPLHF. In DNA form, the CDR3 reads TGTGCCAGCAGTTATCGGGAGCTCTATAATTCACCCCTCCACTTT.

The DNA of the CDR3 is TGTGCCAGCAGTGTCAACAGGGATTATGAAGCTTTCTTT. Its protein product is CASSVNRDYEAFF. The chain has TRBV6-2 or TRBV6-3 and TRBJ1-1, with a possible D match to TRBD1 (6 bases). CDR1 is MNHEY, CDR2 SVGEGT, per germline. The CDR3 is made up of 13 amino acids. V lost 5 bases and J 7 bases, leaving 14 bases between the germline ends.

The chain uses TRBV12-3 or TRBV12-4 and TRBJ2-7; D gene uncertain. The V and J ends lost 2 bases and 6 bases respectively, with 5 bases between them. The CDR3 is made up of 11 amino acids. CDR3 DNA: TGTGCCAGCAGTTTATGGGCCGAGCAGTACTTC. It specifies CASSLWAEQYF.

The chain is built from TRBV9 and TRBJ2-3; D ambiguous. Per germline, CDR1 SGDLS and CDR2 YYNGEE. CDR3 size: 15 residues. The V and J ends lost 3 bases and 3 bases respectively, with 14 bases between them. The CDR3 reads CASSARVLSTDTQYF. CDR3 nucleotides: TGTGCCAGCAGCGCCCGTGTCCTATCTACAGATACGCAGTATTTT.